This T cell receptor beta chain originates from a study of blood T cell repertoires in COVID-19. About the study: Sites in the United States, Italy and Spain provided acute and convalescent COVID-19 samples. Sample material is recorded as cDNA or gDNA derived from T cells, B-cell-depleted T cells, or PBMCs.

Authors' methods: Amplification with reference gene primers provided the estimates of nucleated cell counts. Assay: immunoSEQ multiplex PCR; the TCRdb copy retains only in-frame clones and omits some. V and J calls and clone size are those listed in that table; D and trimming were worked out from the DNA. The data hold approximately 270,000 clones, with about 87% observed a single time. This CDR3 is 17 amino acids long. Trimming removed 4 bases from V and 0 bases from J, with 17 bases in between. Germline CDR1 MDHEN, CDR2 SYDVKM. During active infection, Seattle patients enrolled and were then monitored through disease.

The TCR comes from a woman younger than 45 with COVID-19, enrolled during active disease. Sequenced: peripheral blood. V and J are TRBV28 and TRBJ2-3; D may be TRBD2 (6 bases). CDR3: CASSSTGAPSSTDTQYF. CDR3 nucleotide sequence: TGTGCCAGCAGTTCGACGGGAGCCCCTTCCAGCACAGATACGCAGTATTTT.